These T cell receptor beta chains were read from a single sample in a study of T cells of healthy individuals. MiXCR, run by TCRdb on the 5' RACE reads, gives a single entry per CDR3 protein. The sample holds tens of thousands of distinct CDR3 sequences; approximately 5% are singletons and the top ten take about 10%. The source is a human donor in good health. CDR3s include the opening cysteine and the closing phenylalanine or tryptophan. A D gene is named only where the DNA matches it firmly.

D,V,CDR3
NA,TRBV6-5,CASSLDSENSPLHF
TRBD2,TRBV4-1,CASSQQLAGVMVRGDEQFF
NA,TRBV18,CASSLSGTNNNSPLHF
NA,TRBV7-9,CASSLVGEQYF
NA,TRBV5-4,CASSLAGERNEQFF
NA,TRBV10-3,CAISKEGPQGPVGYTF
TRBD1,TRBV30,CAWARGQGYNEQFF
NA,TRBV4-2,CASSDRGEGLAGTDTQYF
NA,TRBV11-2,CASSLDRQPSNQPQHF
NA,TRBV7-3,CASSLIVRPAGNTIYF